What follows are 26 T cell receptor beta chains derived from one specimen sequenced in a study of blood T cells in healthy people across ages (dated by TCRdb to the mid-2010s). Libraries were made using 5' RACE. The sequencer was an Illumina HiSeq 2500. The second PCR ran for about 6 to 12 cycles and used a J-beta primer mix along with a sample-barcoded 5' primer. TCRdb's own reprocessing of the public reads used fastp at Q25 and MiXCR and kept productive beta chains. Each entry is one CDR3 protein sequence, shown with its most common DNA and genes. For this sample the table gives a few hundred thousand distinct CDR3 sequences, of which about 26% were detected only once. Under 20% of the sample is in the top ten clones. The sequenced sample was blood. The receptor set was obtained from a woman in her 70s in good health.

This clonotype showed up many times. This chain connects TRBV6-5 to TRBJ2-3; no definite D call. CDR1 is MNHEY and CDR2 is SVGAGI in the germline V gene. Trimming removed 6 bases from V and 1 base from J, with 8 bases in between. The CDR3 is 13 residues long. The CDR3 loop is CASSSPGTDTQYF. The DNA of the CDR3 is TGTGCCAGCAGCTCCCCTGGCACAGATACGCAGTATTTT.

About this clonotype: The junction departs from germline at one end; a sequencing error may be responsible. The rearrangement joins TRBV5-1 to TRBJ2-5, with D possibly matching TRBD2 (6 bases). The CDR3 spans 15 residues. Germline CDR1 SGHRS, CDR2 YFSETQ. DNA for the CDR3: TGCACCAGCAGCTTGGGACCGGGGGACCAAGAGACCCAGTACTTC. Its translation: CTSSLGPGDQETQYF.

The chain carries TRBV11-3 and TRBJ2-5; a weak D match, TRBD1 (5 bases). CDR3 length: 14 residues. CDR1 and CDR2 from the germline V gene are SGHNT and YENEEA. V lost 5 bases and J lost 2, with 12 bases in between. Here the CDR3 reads CASSPRQSQETQYF. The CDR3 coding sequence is TGTGCCAGCAGCCCAAGACAGTCGCAAGAGACCCAGTACTTC.

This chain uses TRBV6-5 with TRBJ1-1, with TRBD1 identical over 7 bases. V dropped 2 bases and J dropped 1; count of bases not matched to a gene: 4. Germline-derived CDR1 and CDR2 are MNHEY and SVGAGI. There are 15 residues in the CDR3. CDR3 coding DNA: TGTGCCAGCAGTTACGGGGACAGAAGGAACACTGAAGCTTTCTTT. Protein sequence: CASSYGDRRNTEAFF.

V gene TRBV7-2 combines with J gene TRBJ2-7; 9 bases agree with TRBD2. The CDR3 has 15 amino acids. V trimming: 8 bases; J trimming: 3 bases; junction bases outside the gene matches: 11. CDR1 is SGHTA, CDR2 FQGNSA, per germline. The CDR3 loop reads CASRSGAGGNYEQYF. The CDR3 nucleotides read TGTGCCAGCCGGAGTGGGGCGGGGGGGAACTACGAGCAGTACTTC. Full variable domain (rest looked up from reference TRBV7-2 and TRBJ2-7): GAGVSQSPSNKVTEKGKDVELRCDPISGHTALYWYRQSLGQGLEFLIYFQGNSAPDKSGLPSDRFSAERTGGSVSTLTIQRTQQEDSAVYLCASRSGAGGNYEQYFGPGTRLTVT.

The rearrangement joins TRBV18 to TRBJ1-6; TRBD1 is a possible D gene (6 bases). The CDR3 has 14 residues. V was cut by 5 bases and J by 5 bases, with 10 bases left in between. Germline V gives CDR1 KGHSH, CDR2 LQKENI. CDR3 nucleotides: TGTGCCAGCTCATTTAACAGGGATAATTCACCCCTCCACTTT. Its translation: CASSFNRDNSPLHF.

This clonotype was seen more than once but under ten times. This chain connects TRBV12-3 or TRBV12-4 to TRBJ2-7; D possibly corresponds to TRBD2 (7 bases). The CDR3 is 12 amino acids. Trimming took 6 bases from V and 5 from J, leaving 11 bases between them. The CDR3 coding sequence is TGTGCCAGCAGAGGGGGGGCCGACGAGCAGTACTTC. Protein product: CASRGGADEQYF.

The CDR3 sequence is CASSLAPGLAGGYTQYF. In nucleotides, the CDR3 is TGCGCCAGCAGCCTCGCTCCGGGACTAGCGGGGGGTTATACGCAGTATTTT. The V gene is TRBV4-3, the J gene TRBJ2-3; 15 bases line up with TRBD2. There are 17 residues in the CDR3. The V and J ends lost 4 bases and 7 bases, in that order; junction bases with no gene match: 9. CDR1 LGHNA and CDR2 YSLEER come from the germline V gene.

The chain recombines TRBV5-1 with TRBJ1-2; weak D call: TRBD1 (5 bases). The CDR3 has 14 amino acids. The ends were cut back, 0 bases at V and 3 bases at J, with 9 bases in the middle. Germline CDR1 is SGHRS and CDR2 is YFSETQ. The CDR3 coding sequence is TGCGCCAGCAGCTTGGGCAGGGTCGACTATGGCTACACCTTC. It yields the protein CASSLGRVDYGYTF.

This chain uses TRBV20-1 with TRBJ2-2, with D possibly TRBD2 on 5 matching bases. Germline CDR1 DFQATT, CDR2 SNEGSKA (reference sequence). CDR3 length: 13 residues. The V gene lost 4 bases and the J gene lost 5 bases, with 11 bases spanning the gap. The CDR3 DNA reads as TGCAGTGCTACGAGGGTTCAAACCGGGGAGCTGTTTTTT. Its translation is CSATRVQTGELFF.

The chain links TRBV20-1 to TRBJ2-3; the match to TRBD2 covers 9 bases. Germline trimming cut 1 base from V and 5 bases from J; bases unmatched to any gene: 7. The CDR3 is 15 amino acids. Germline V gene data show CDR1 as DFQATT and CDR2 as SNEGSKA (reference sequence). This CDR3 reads CSARALAGYIDTQYF. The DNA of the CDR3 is TGCAGTGCTAGAGCGCTAGCGGGGTATATAGATACGCAGTATTTT.

CDR3 in amino acids: CASRRGGSYNEQFF. CDR3 DNA: TGTGCCAGCAGACGGGGGGGCTCCTACAATGAGCAGTTCTTC. V and J are TRBV2 and TRBJ2-1; 8 positions match TRBD2. Germline V gene lookup returns CDR1 SNHLY and CDR2 FYNNEI. This CDR3 contains 14 residues. Trimming at V came to 6 bases and at J to 0 bases, leaving 1 base not matched to a gene.

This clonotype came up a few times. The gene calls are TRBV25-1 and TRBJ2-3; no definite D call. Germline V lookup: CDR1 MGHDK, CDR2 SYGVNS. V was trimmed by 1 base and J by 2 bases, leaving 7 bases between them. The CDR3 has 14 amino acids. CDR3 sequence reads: CASSESISTDTQYF. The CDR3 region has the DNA TGTGCCAGCAGTGAATCTATTTCCACAGATACGCAGTATTTT.

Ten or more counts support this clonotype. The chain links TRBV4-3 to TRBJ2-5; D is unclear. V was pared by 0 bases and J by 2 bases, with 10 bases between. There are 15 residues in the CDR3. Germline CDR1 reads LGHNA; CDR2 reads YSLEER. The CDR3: CASSQDPGSQETQYF. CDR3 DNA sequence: TGCGCCAGCAGCCAAGATCCGGGCTCACAAGAGACCCAGTACTTC.

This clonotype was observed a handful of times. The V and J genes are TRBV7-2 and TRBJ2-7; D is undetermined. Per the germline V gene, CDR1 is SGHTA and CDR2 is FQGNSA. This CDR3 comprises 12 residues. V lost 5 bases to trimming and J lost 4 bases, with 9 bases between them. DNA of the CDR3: TGTGCCAGCAGCCAGAACAGATACGAGCAGTACTTC. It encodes CASSQNRYEQYF. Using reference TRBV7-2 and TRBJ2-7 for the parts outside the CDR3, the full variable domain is GAGVSQSPSNKVTEKGKDVELRCDPISGHTALYWYRQSLGQGLEFLIYFQGNSAPDKSGLPSDRFSAERTGGSVSTLTIQRTQQEDSAVYLCASSQNRYEQYFGPGTRLTVT.

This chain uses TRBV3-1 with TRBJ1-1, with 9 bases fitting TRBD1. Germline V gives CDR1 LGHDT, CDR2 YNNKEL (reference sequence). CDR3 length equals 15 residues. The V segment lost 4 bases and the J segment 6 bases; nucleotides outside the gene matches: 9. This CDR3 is CASSLQGARGAEAFF. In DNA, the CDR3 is TGTGCCAGCAGCCTACAGGGGGCGCGGGGCGCTGAAGCTTTCTTT.

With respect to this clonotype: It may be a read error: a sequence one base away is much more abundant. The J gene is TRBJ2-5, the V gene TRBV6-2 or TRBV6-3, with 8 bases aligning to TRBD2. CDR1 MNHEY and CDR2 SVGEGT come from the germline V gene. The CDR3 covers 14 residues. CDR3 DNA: TGTGCCAGCAGTTACGAACTAGCGGAAGAGACCCATTACTTC. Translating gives CASSYELAEETHYF.

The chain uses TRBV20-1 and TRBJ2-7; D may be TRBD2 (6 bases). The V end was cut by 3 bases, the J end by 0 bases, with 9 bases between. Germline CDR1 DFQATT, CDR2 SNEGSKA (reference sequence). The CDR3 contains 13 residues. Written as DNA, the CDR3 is TGCAGTGCTAGTAAGGGACTCTCCTACGAGCAGTACTTC. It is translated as CSASKGLSYEQYF.

The CDR3 sequence is CASSEGGRESQYF. CDR3 DNA sequence: TGTGCCAGCAGTGAAGGGGGCAGGGAGTCTCAGTACTTC. This chain links TRBV25-1 with TRBJ2-7; weak D call: TRBD1 (6 bases). Per the germline V gene, CDR1 is MGHDK and CDR2 is SYGVNS. Trimming stripped 2 bases from V and 10 bases from J, with 15 bases between. The CDR3 extends over 13 amino acids.

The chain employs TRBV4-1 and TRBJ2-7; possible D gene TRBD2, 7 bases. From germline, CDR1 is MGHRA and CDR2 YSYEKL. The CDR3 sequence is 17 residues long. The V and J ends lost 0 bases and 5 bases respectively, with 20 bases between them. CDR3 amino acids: CASSQDRGAGKYHEQYF. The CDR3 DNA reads TGCGCCAGCAGCCAAGATCGGGGGGCCGGGAAGTACCACGAGCAGTACTTC.

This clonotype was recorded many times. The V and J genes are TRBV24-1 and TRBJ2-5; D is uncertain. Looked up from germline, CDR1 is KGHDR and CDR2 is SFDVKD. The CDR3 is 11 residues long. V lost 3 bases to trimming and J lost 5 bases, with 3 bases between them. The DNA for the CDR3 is TGTGCCACCAGTGATGGGGAGACCCAGTACTTC. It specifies CATSDGETQYF.

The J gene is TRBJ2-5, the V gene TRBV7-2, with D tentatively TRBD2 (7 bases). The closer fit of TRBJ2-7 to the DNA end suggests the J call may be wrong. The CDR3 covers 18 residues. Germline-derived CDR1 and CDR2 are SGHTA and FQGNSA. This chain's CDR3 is CASSLAGGLQGSGYEQYF. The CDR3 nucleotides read TGTGCCAGCAGCTTAGCGGGGGGGCTACAGGGTTCTGGCTACGAGCAGTACTTC.

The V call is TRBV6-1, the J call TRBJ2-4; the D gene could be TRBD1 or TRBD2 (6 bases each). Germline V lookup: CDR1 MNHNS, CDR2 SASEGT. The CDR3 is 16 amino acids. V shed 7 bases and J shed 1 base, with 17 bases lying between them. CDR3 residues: CASIWGASMAKNIQYF. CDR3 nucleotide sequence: TGTGCCAGCATTTGGGGGGCCAGTATGGCCAAAAACATTCAGTACTTC.

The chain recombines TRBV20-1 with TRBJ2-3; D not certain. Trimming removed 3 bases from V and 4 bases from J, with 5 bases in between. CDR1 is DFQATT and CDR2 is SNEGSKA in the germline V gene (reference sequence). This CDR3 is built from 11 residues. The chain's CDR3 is CSASWADTQYF. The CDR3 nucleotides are TGCAGTGCTAGTTGGGCAGATACGCAGTATTTT.

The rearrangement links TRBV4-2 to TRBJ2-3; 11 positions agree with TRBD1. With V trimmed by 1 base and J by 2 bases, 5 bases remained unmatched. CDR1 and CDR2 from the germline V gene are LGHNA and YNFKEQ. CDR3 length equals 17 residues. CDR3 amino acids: CASSQGTGGHNTDTQYF. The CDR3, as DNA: TGTGCCAGCAGCCAAGGGACAGGGGGCCACAACACAGATACGCAGTATTTT.

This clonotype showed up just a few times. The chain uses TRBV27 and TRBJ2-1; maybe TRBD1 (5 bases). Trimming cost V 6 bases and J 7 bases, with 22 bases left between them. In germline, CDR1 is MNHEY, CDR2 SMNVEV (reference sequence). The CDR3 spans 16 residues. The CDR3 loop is CASRPQGSSSTNEQFF. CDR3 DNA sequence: TGTGCCAGCAGACCTCAGGGTTCTTCCTCTACTAATGAGCAGTTCTTC.